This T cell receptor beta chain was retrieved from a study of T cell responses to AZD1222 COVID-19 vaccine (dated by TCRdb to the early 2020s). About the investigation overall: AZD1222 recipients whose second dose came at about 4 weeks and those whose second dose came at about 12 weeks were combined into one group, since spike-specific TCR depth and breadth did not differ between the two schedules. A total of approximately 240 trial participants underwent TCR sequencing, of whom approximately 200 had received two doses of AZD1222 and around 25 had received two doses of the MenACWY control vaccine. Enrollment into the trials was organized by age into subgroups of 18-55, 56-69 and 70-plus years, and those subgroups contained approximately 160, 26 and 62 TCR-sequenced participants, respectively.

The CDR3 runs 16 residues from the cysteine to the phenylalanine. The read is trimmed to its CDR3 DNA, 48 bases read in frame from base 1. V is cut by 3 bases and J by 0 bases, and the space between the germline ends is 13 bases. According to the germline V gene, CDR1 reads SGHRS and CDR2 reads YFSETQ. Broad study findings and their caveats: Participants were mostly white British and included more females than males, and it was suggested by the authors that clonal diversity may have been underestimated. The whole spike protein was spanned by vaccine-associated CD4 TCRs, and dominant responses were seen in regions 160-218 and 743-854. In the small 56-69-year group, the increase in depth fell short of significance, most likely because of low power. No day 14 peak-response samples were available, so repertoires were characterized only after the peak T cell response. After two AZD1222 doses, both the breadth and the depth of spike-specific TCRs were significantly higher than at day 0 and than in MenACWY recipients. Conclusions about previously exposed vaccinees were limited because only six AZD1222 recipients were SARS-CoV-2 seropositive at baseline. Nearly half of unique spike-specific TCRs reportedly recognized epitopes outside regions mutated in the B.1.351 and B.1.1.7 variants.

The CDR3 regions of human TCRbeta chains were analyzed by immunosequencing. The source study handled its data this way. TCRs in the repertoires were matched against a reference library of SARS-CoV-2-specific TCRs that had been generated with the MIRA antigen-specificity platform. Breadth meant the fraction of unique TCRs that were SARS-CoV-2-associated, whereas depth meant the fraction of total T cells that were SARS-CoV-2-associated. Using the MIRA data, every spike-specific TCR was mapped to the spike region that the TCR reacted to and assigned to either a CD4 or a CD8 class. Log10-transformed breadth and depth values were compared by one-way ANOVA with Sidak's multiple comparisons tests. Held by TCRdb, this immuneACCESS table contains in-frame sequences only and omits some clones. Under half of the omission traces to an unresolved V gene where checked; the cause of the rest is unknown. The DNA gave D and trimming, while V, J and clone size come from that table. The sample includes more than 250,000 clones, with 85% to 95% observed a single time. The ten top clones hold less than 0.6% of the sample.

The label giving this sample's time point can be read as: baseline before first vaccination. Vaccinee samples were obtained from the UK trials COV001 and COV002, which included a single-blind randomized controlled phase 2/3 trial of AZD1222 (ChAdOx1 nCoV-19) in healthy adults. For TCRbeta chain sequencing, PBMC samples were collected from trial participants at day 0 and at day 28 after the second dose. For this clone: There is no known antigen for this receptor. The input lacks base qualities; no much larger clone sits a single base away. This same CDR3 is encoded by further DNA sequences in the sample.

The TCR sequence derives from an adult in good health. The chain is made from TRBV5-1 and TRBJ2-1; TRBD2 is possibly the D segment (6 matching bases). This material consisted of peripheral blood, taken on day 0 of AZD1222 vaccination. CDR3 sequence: CASSSSGTLSYNEQFF. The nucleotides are TGCGCCAGCAGCTCGTCCGGGACTCTCTCCTACAATGAGCAGTTCTTC. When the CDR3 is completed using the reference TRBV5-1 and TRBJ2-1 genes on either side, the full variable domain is KAGVTQTPRYLIKTRGQQVTLSCSPISGHRSVSWYQQTPGQGLQFLFEYFSETQRNKGNFPGRFSGRQFSNSRSEMNVSTLELGDSALYLCASSSSGTLSYNEQFFGPGTRLTVL.